A selection of T cell receptor beta chains follows, all from one sample in a study of patients and donors after allogeneic stem cell transplantation. TCRdb processed the RT-PCR reads anew with MiXCR; each CDR3 protein has one entry. Of just over 55,000 distinct CDR3 sequences detected, about an eighth appear once; the ten largest clones hold over 25%. Sequenced sample: blood, either unsorted or a sorted T cell fraction (not recorded which). Receptors were obtained from a human donor who was either an allogeneic HSCT recipient or a stem cell or donor lymphocyte infusion donor (not recorded which). It is not recorded whose cells these are; they may come from a transplant donor. Both conserved end residues are part of each CDR3. D genes are given only for firm matches. Some rows mark clone size as missing; the rest say once, few, many or name a class of expanded clone.

V	J	size	D	CDR3	DNA
TRBV3-1	TRBJ2-1	few	TRBD2	CASSQGQLAGGHPTSSYNEQFF	TGTGCCAGCAGCCAAGGACAGCTAGCGGGAGGACATCCAACAAGCTCCTACAATGAGCAGTTCTTC
TRBV10-3	TRBJ2-3	.	.	CAISGDRDRTDTQYF	TGTGCCATCAGTGGGGACCGGGACCGCACAGATACGCAGTATTTT
TRBV3-1	TRBJ2-2	few	TRBD2	CASSQDLAGRAYTGELFF	TGTGCCAGCAGCCAAGATCTTGCCGGGAGGGCCTACACCGGGGAGCTGTTTTTT
TRBV29-1	TRBJ2-1	few	.	CSVEDRKRLEQFF	TGCAGCGTTGAAGATCGAAAACGGCTTGAGCAGTTCTTC
TRBV3-1	TRBJ2-1	many	TRBD2	CASSQERREGSYNEQFF	TGTGCCAGCAGCCAAGAGAGGCGGGAGGGTTCCTACAATGAGCAGTTCTTC
TRBV2	TRBJ1-2	many	TRBD1	CASISGGSGNYGYTF	TGTGCCAGCATCTCAGGGGGCTCGGGGAACTATGGCTACACCTTC
TRBV6-1	TRBJ2-4	.	.	CASSERGLAKNIQYF	TGTGCCAGCAGTGAAAGGGGTTTAGCCAAAAACATTCAGTACTTC
TRBV12-3/TRBV12-4	TRBJ2-7	few	.	CASSPPTYYEQYF	TGTGCCAGCAGTCCCCCGACATACTACGAGCAGTACTTC
TRBV15	TRBJ2-1	few	.	CATTESGVGNNEQFF	TGTGCCACCACCGAGAGTGGTGTCGGAAACAATGAGCAGTTCTTC
TRBV3-1	TRBJ1-4	many	.	CASSQGQGLSEKKTVFF	.
TRBV6-2/TRBV6-3	TRBJ2-3	.	.	CASSSRHATTEVGTDTQYF	TGTGCCAGCAGTTCCCGACACGCGACCACAGAGGTCGGCACAGATACGCAGTATTTT
TRBV12-3/TRBV12-4	TRBJ2-5	few	.	CASSFAEGAQYF	TGTGCCAGCAGTTTTGCGGAAGGGGCCCAGTACTTC
TRBV7-8	TRBJ2-4	few	.	CASSLLLGPRGLAKNIQYF	TGTGCCAGCAGCCTTTTGTTGGGCCCCAGGGGATTAGCCAAAAACATTCAGTACTTC
TRBV10-3	TRBJ1-5	few	TRBD1	CAISEDPHRGPGNQPQHF	TGTGCCATCAGTGAGGATCCCCACAGGGGGCCGGGCAATCAGCCCCAGCATTTT
TRBV7-9	TRBJ1-5	many	.	CASSSDSDNQPQHF	TGTGCCAGCAGCTCCGACAGCGACAATCAGCCCCAGCATTTT
TRBV9	TRBJ2-3	.	.	CASSVGMDTQYF	TGTGCCAGCAGCGTAGGCATGGATACGCAGTATTTT
TRBV3-1	TRBJ1-1	few	.	CASSPTTDKPEAFF	TGTGCCAGCAGCCCAACAACAGATAAACCTGAAGCTTTCTTT
TRBV10-3	TRBJ1-4	many	.	CAISESQATGEKLFF	TGTGCCATCAGTGAGTCACAGGCGACGGGTGAAAAACTGTTTTTT
TRBV19	TRBJ1-5	few	.	CASSILGDHQPQHF	TGTGCCAGTAGTATTTTGGGTGATCATCAGCCCCAGCATTTT
TRBV12-3/TRBV12-4	TRBJ2-7	.	.	CASSLWGSLEQYF	TGTGCCAGCAGTTTATGGGGGAGTCTCGAGCAGTACTTC
TRBV12-3/TRBV12-4	TRBJ1-3	.	.	CASSPQLSSGNTIYF	TGTGCCAGCAGCCCACAGCTATCCTCTGGAAACACCATATATTTT
TRBV27	TRBJ2-3	.	.	CASSLAVWDAQYF	TGTGCCAGCAGTTTAGCCGTATGGGATGCGCAGTATTTT
TRBV10-2	TRBJ2-4	.	TRBD1	CASSESTRTGPGKNIQYF	TGCGCCAGCAGTGAGTCTACGAGGACAGGCCCGGGCAAAAACATTCAGTACTTC
TRBV6-5	TRBJ2-1	.	TRBD1	CASRLTGGPYNEQFF	TGTGCCAGCAGACTAACAGGGGGCCCCTACAATGAGCAGTTCTTC
TRBV10-2	TRBJ2-3	few	.	CASSESSLRGTDTQYF	TGCGCCAGCAGTGAGTCGAGTTTACGGGGAACAGATACGCAGTATTTT
TRBV5-1	TRBJ2-5	few	.	CASSLGGTNQETQYF	TGCGCCAGCAGCTTGGGCGGGACCAACCAAGAGACCCAGTACTTC
TRBV27	TRBJ1-2	.	TRBD1	CASGDRSYGYTF	TGTGCCAGCGGGGACAGGAGCTATGGCTACACCTTC
TRBV5-1	TRBJ2-1	.	.	CACSPAFTQGNEQFF	TGCGCCTGCAGCCCCGCGTTCACCCAGGGGAATGAGCAGTTCTTC
TRBV5-5	TRBJ1-4	.	TRBD1	CASSLGFWDSNEKLFF	TGTGCCAGCAGCTTGGGTTTCTGGGACAGTAATGAAAAACTGTTTTTT
TRBV5-8	TRBJ2-1	few	TRBD2	CASSSPLGSSGRDDEQFF	TGTGCCAGCAGCTCCCCCCTTGGTTCTAGCGGGAGAGACGATGAGCAGTTCTTC
TRBV6-5	TRBJ2-1	few	TRBD2	CASSRNRLAGENEQFF	TGTGCCAGCAGCCGCAACAGACTAGCGGGAGAGAATGAGCAGTTCTTC